This note documents a single T cell receptor beta chain sequence. Germline is not matched at one junction end, which may reflect a read error. The entry originates in a study of early T cells in non-severe SARS-CoV-2 infection. TCRdb ran MiXCR on the 5' RACE reads and lists one entry per CDR3 protein. The repertoire holds fewer than 120,000 distinct CDR3 sequences, around 12% seen once, with around 3.7% in the top ten. The receptor's source is an adult who was a healthcare worker with PCR-confirmed SARS-CoV-2 infection or an uninfected control (not recorded which). The starting material was whole blood, obtained at baseline.

This chain's CDR3 is CASSLGPGSSENTIYF. In DNA form, the CDR3 reads TGTGCCAGCAGCTTAGGGCCAGGGAGCTCTGAAAACACCATATATTTT. The rearrangement joins TRBV7-2 to TRBJ1-3, with D possibly TRBD1 on 5 matching bases. The CDR3 is 16 amino acids. CDR1 is SGHTA, CDR2 FQGNSA, per germline.